Sequencing of this T cell receptor (beta chain) was carried out in a study of regulatory T cells in long-lasting Graves disease. This clonotype has ten or more counts. Time point described: newly diagnosed GD, antithyroid drugs for less than 3 months. RNA extracted from PBMCs served as the sequencing template. Arm-PCR of CDR3 regions and iRepertoire HTBI primers were the basis on which TCR beta libraries were built. TCRdb used MiXCR to reprocess the multiplex PCR reads, holding one entry per CDR3 protein. This table holds a few hundred thousand distinct CDR3 sequences, roughly 17% found once. The V gene's germline CDR1 is MDHEN and CDR2 SYDVKM. J was trimmed by 0 bases and V by 3 bases; bases with no gene match: 4. This CDR3 has 15 residues. These data were likewise used in another study, on T cells in Graves' hyperthyroidism and ophthalmopathy.

Sample: peripheral blood mononuclear cells (PBMCs), taken at new diagnosis, from a patient treated with antithyroid drugs. The receptor was isolated from a man in his forties or fifties with Graves disease. The chain joins TRBV28 to TRBJ1-1; TRBD1 matches 7 bases. CDR3 sequence reads: CASSLRGGMNTEAFF. For the CDR3, the DNA is TGTGCCAGCAGTTTGAGAGGGGGCATGAACACTGAAGCTTTCTTT.